What follows describes a single TCR delta chain. The sample holds a few counts of this clone. Its antigen remains unidentified. With a much larger clone just one base away, this may be a read error. These data belong to a study of gamma-delta T cells after stem cell transplantation (dated by TCRdb to 2016 to 2017). Receptors were amplified or captured by RT-PCR. Sequencing relied on an Illumina MiSeq. TCRdb reprocessed the public reads with the caller CATT; rows with the same DNA were merged afterwards. Within this sample are 2,600 or so delta-chain clones, with around 40% of them counted one time only. About 15% of the sample is taken by the ten largest. Measured from the cysteine to the phenylalanine, the CDR3 is 15 residues long. CDR3 DNA is the only sequence kept; it has 45 bases, read in frame from the first base. At the junction V is shortened by 0 bases and J by 0 bases, with 10 bases in between. Based on the germline V gene, the CDR1 and CDR2 sequences are GEAIGNYY and EKD.

The rearrangement combines TRDV2 with TRDJ1, with the D gene too uncertain to name. The origin of this receptor is a human donor. It is not recorded whose cells these are; they may come from a transplant donor. The sample consisted of gamma-delta T cells. The nucleotide sequence is given as TGTGCCTGTGACACCGTGGGTCCACACACCGATAAACTCATCTTT. Translated, this is CACDTVGPHTDKLIF.